What follows are 15 T cell receptor beta chains derived from one specimen sequenced in a study of read filtering for tumor transcriptome and immune sequencing. From about 400 ng of RNA, a library with molecular barcoded alpha/delta and beta/gamma adaptors was made. From the reads, TCRdb called clonotypes with MiXCR, one entry per CDR3 protein. The repertoire holds approximately 58,000 distinct CDR3 sequences, with 20% to 25% as singletons. Sequences were obtained from a population of CD138-negative cells sorted from bone marrow. These TCRs come from a donor aged 40 or over with multiple myeloma.

Comment on this clonotype: This may arise from a read error, as a much more abundant clone is one base away. The gene calls are TRBV7-9 and TRBJ1-1; D might be TRBD1 (6 bases). CDR1 is SEHNR and CDR2 is FQNEAQ in the germline V gene (reference sequence). CDR3 length equals 13 residues. The CDR3 spells CAISFIQGLEAFF. Here the CDR3 DNA reads TGTGCCATCAGCTTTATACAGGGACTTGAAGCTTTCTTT.

This clonotype was seen repeatedly, ten times or more. This sequence joins TRBV7-3 and TRBJ2-2; TRBD1 is a possible D gene (6 bases). Germline assignment: CDR1 SGHTA and CDR2 FQGTGA. V was pared by 3 bases and J by 4 bases, with 9 bases between. There are 14 residues in the CDR3. This chain's CDR3 is CASSLARGTGELFF. The CDR3 DNA reads as TGTGCCAGCAGCTTGGCCAGGGGCACCGGGGAGCTGTTTTTT.

The chain has TRBV10-3 and TRBJ2-7, with 7 bases that match TRBD2. V lost 3 bases to trimming and J lost 3 bases; unmatched junction nucleotides: 5. This CDR3 is built from 14 residues. Germline loops: CDR1 ENHRY, CDR2 SYGVKD. For the CDR3, the DNA is TGTGCCATCAGTGAAGCGGGGTCCCTCTACGAGCAGTACTTC. Its protein is CAISEAGSLYEQYF.

In the case of this clonotype: This could be a read error, since a much larger clone is one nucleotide away. The rearrangement uses TRBV12-3 or TRBV12-4 and TRBJ1-1, with a possible D match to TRBD1 (5 bases). The CDR3 is made up of 13 amino acids. The CDR3 loop reads CARSAGPATEAFF. The CDR3 DNA follows: TGTGCCCGCAGTGCGGGGCCGGCCACTGAAGCTTTCTTT.

The chain recombines TRBV6-1 with TRBJ1-1; D unresolved. This CDR3 has 12 amino acids. CDR1 is MNHNS, CDR2 SASEGT, per germline. The V end lost 5 bases, the J end lost 11 bases, and 15 bases lay between the germline ends. In nucleotides, the CDR3 is TGTGCCAGCAGTTACGCGGCAGGTAGGGCTTTCTTT. Protein: CASSYAAGRAFF.

This clonotype showed up many times. This chain uses TRBV5-1 with TRBJ2-7, with 7 positions matching TRBD2. CDR3 length equals 14 residues. The germline gives CDR1 SGHRS, CDR2 YFSETQ. V lost 4 bases, J lost 0 bases, and 4 bases stayed unmatched. The CDR3 loop reads CASSPGGSSYEQYF. The CDR3 DNA is TGCGCCAGCAGCCCGGGGGGTAGCTCCTACGAGCAGTACTTC.

This clonotype was recorded at least ten times. V is TRBV29-1 and J is TRBJ1-4; D is unclear. The CDR3 totals 13 residues. V gave up 4 bases and J gave up 0 bases, with 6 bases separating them. Germline CDR1 is SQVTM and CDR2 is ANQGSEA. The CDR3 protein is CSVALATNEKLFF. The CDR3 bases are TGCAGCGTTGCCCTAGCAACTAATGAAAAACTGTTTTTT.

Comments on this clonotype: This may stem from a read error, because a much larger clone lies one nucleotide away. The rearrangement uses TRBV14 and TRBJ2-2, with 11 bases matching TRBD1. CDR3 length: 17 residues. Per the germline V gene, CDR1 is SGHDN and CDR2 is FVKESK. The DNA for the CDR3 is TGTGCCAGCAGCGTCCGGGACAGGGGGTTTGGCACCGTGGAGCTGTTTTTT. Its protein is CASSVRDRGFGTVELFF.

This clonotype was seen many times. This rearrangement joins TRBV12-3 or TRBV12-4 to TRBJ2-2; 10 bases are shared with TRBD1. The CDR3 has 16 residues. J lost 4 bases, V lost 4 bases, and 6 bases had no gene match. CDR3 in amino acids: CASSSTGGLGTGELFF. CDR3 coding DNA: TGTGCCAGCAGTTCGACAGGGGGCTTGGGCACCGGGGAGCTGTTTTTT.

The chain recombines TRBV23-1 with TRBJ1-5; 7 positions agree with TRBD1. TRBV23-1 is an open reading frame, and its role is uncertain. With V trimmed by 4 bases and J by 0 bases, 9 bases remained unmatched. The CDR3 consists of 17 residues. CDR3 amino acids: CASSRTGANYSNQPQHF. The CDR3 DNA follows: TGCGCCAGCAGTCGCACAGGGGCTAATTATAGCAATCAGCCCCAGCATTTT.

This clonotype was seen many times. The chain recombines TRBV20-1 with TRBJ2-3, with D possibly TRBD2 on 5 matching bases. From germline, CDR1 is DFQATT and CDR2 SNEGSKA (reference sequence). The CDR3 sequence is 15 residues long. Trimming removed 1 base from V and 2 bases from J, with 13 bases in between. In nucleotides, the CDR3 is TGCAGTGCTAGAGTGGCGGAGGTCCCCACAGATACGCAGTATTTT. It specifies CSARVAEVPTDTQYF.

V and J are TRBV6-1 and TRBJ1-5; TRBD1 might be the D (6 bases). Trimming removed 2 bases at V and 3 bases at J, with 11 bases between. The CDR3 has 15 residues. CDR1 is MNHNS, CDR2 SASEGT, per germline. CDR3 sequence reads: CASSEQHRVNQPQHF. CDR3 sequence (DNA): TGTGCCAGCAGTGAACAGCACAGGGTCAATCAGCCCCAGCATTTT.

The V gene is TRBV12-3 or TRBV12-4, the J gene TRBJ2-3; 12 bases are shared with TRBD1. The V and J ends lost 5 bases and 5 bases, in that order; junction bases with no gene match: 8. The CDR3 has 16 residues. The CDR3 loop is CASSPGTGGGGDTQYF. The CDR3, as DNA: TGTGCCAGCAGTCCCGGGACAGGGGGCGGAGGAGATACGCAGTATTTT.

Comment on this clonotype: This may stem from a read error, because a much larger clone lies one nucleotide away. V and J are TRBV7-9 and TRBJ2-2, with 12 nucleotides matching TRBD2. The V gene's germline CDR1 is SEHNR and CDR2 FQNEAQ (reference sequence). Losses at the gene ends were 4 bases for V and 1 base for J; bases not matched to a gene: 4. The CDR3 covers 17 residues. Here the CDR3 DNA reads TGTGCCAGCAGCTCCTCTAGCGGGAGGGGGAACACCGGGGAGCTGTTTTTT. Amino acid sequence: CASSSSSGRGNTGELFF.

Details on this clonotype: A read error may explain this, as a much larger clone is one base away. CDR3 loop: CASSHEGSGTQYF. CDR3 nucleotides: TGTGCCAGCTCACACGAGGGTTCCGGGACCCAGTACTTC. V is TRBV18 and J is TRBJ2-5, with TRBD2 as a possible D gene (5 bases). This CDR3 comprises 13 residues. The V gene lost 4 bases and the J gene lost 7 bases, with 13 bases spanning the gap. CDR1 KGHSH and CDR2 LQKENI come from the germline V gene.